This T cell receptor (beta chain) derives from a study of CD4+ T cells in melanoma. Whole-study findings and limits: Neoantigen-specific CD4+ T cells in melanoma reportedly had diverse differentiation states. CD8+ T cell, macrophage and B cell function reportedly correlated with neoantigen-specific CD4+ T cells.

Measured with immunoSEQ multiplex PCR; TCRdb has only the in-frame clones, and not every one. The sample yields about 140,000 clones, around nine tenths seen once. Comments on this clone: No antigen is known for it.

The CDR3 sequence is 14 residues long. Germline CDR1 and CDR2: MNHEY and SMNVEV (reference sequence). Unmatched junction bases numbered 7, after V lost 5 bases and J lost 6 bases. V and J are TRBV27 and TRBJ1-1; TRBD1 agrees at 9 bases. This TCR was recovered from a human donor with melanoma. The chain's CDR3 is CASSADRGAAEAFF. The CDR3 nucleotides read TGTGCCAGCAGTGCGGACAGGGGAGCGGCTGAAGCTTTCTTT.